A single sample is the source of the 3 T cell receptor beta chains below, sequenced in a study of shared clonotypes between healthy human individuals. Profiled with immunoSEQ multiplex PCR; TCRdb holds only in-frame clones, not every one. The data show approximately 980,000 clones, 60% to 85% seen once. Sequencing was carried out using memory CD4+ T cells sorted from blood. The subset is: CD45RA-negative fraction. The receptor source for this set is a man aged 18 to 30 in good health.

The chain couples TRBV29-1 to TRBJ2-5, with D possibly being TRBD1 or TRBD2 (6 bases each). In germline, CDR1 is SQVTM, CDR2 ANQGSEA. The CDR3 spans 15 residues. Trimming removed 4 bases from V and 2 bases from J, with 17 bases in between. CDR3 in amino acids: CSVGPKGGLQETQYF. The CDR3 nucleotides read TGCAGCGTTGGGCCGAAGGGGGGCTTACAAGAGACCCAGTACTTC.

This clone was seen a handful of times. This rearrangement joins TRBV7-2 to TRBJ2-7; perhaps TRBD2 as D (7 bases). V lost 1 base and J lost 13, with 17 bases in between. This CDR3 has 13 amino acids. In germline, CDR1 is SGHTA, CDR2 FQGNSA. The CDR3 reads CASSLEGGGQFYF. Here the CDR3 DNA reads TGTGCCAGCAGCTTAGAGGGGGGAGGGCAATTTTACTTC.

In DNA form, the CDR3 reads TGTGCCAGCAAGGTCGGCACAGATACGCAGTATTTT. Translating gives CASKVGTDTQYF. This chain joins TRBV6-6 and TRBJ2-3; D call uncertain. The CDR3 contains 12 residues. Germline CDR1 and CDR2: MNHNY and SVGAGI (reference sequence). Trimming pared 7 bases from V and 1 base from J, leaving 6 bases between.